The present entry profiles one T cell receptor beta chain with its context. Antigen unknown. Use of 60 Vbeta and 13 Jbeta primers characterized the PCR. Using immunoSEQ multiplex PCR, the repertoire was profiled, and TCRdb retains in-frame clones only, with some absent. The sample holds 110,000 to 150,000 clones, approximately 80% seen once. Looked up from germline, CDR1 is SGHTA and CDR2 is FQGNSA. Losses at the gene ends were 6 bases for V and 0 bases for J; bases not matched to a gene: 13. The CDR3 is 18 amino acids. The entry originates in a study of cytomegalovirus exposure and HLA in healthy donors. For the study at large: Unique TCRs from HLA-typed donors, about 85 million of them, were held in an early data release. Broader study findings: Accurate prediction of HLA-A and HLA-B alleles (for most subjects) was reportedly achieved from TCR beta sequences.

J is TRBJ2-1 and V is TRBV7-2; 8 bases agree with TRBD2. The TCR was taken from a male donor in good health and CMV-seronegative. The specimen was PBMCs. CDR3 nucleotides: TGTGCCAGCAGTTTAAGATTAGCGGGGATGAGCTCCTACAATGAGCAGTTCTTC. It encodes CASSLRLAGMSSYNEQFF.